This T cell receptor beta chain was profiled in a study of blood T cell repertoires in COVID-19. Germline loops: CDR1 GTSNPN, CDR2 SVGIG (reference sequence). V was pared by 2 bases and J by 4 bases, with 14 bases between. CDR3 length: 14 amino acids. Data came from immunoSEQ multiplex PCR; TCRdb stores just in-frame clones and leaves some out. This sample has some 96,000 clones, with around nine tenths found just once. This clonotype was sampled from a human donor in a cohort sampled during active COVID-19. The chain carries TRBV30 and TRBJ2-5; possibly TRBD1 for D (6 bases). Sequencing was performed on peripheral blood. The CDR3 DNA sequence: TGTGCCTGGAGTCTTACAGGGAGTGGAGAGACCCAGTACTTC. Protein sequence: CAWSLTGSGETQYF.